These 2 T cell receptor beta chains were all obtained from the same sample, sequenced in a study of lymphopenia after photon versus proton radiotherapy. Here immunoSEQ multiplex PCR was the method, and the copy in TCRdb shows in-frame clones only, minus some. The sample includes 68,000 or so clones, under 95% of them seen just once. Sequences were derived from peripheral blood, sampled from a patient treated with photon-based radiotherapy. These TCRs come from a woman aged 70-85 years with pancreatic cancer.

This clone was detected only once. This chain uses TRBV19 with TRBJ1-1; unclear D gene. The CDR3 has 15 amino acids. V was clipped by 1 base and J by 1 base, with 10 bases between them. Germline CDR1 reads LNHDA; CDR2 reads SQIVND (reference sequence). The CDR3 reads CASSIGTSTNTEAFF. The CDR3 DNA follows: TGTGCCAGTAGTATAGGGACGTCCACGAACACTGAAGCTTTCTTT.

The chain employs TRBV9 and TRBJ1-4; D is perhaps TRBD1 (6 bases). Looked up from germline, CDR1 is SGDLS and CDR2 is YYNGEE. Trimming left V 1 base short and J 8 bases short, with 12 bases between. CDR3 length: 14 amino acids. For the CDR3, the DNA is TGTGCCAGCAGCGTAACACAGGGCTCCGAAAAACTGTTTTTT. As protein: CASSVTQGSEKLFF. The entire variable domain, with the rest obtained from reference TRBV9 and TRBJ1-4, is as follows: DSGVTQTPKHLITATGQRVTLRCSPRSGDLSVYWYQQSLDQGLQFLIQYYNGEERAKGNILERFSAQQFPDLHSELNLSSLELGDSALYFCASSVTQGSEKLFFGSGTQLSVL.